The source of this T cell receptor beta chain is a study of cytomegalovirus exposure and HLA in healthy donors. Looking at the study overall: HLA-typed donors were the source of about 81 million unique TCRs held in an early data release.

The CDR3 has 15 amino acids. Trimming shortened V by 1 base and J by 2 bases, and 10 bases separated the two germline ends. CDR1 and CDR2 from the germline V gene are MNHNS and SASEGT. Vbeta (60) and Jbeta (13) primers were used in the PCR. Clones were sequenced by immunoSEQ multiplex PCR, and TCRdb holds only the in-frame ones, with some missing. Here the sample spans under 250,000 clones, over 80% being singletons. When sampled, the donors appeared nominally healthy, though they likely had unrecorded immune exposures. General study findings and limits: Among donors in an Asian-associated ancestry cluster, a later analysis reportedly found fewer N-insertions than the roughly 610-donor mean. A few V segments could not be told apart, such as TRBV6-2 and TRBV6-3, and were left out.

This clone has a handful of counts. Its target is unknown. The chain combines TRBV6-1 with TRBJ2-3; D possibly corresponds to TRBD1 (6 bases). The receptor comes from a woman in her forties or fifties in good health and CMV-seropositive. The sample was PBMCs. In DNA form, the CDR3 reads TGTGCCAGCAGTGAAGAGGCAGGGGCCACAGATACGCAGTATTTT. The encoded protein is CASSEEAGATDTQYF.